This is a list of T cell receptor beta chains from one sample in a study of blood T cells in healthy people across ages. TCRdb reprocessed the 5' RACE reads via MiXCR and lists one record per CDR3 protein. The sample yields 850,000 or so distinct CDR3 sequences, around 30% seen once. The specimen sequenced was blood. The receptors here all came from a woman of 80 years or more in good health. Each CDR3 is given with its conserved first and last residue. The D gene is left open where the match is weak. For some rows the clone size is stated as once, few or many, or as a class when expanded; others skip it.

d_call,j_call,v_call,clone_size,cdr3_nt,cdr3_aa
.,TRBJ1-2,TRBV7-9,.,TGTGCCGGCAGCTTAGCATTTGGGGCAGCAAGTGGCTACACCTTC,CAGSLAFGAASGYTF
TRBD2,TRBJ2-3,TRBV7-2,.,TGTGCCAGCAGCCCTATAAGACTAGCGGGGGAAACGCAGTATTTT,CASSPIRLAGETQYF
.,TRBJ2-7,TRBV7-8,once,TGTGCCAGCAGCCCATCCTGGGGGGTCCCCTACGAGCAGTACTTC,CASSPSWGVPYEQYF
.,TRBJ2-1,TRBV9,many,TGTGCCAGCAGCGCTCCCCCCCGTTTGGGCAATGAGCAGTTCTTC,CASSAPPRLGNEQFF
.,TRBJ1-2,TRBV24-1,.,TGTGCCACCAGTGGAGGAGCAGAATATGGCTACACCTTC,CATSGGAEYGYTF
.,TRBJ1-3,TRBV28,few,TGTGCCAGCAGTTCTCCTGGGGTGGGCTCTGGAAACACCATATATTTT,CASSSPGVGSGNTIYF
.,TRBJ2-7,TRBV20-1,few,TGCAGTGCTAGCTCTTCGGTTAGAGAATGGGGGCTGTACTACAATGAGCAGTACTTC,CSASSSVREWGLYYNEQYF
TRBD2,TRBJ2-2,TRBV6-5,.,TGTGCCAGCAGTTACTTTAGGACTAGCGGGGGCACCGGGGAGCTGTTTTTT,CASSYFRTSGGTGELFF
TRBD2,TRBJ2-7,TRBV3-1,many,TGTGCCAGCAGCCAAGCTGGGAGGGTGCAGTACTTC,CASSQAGRVQYF
.,TRBJ2-6,TRBV7-2,many,TGTGCCAGCAGCTTGGTGGCAGTGGCTGGGGCCAACGTCCTGACTTTC,CASSLVAVAGANVLTF
.,TRBJ1-2,TRBV7-2,many,TGTGCCAGCAGCGAGCTAGGACATTTATGGAGCTATGGCTACACCTTC,CASSELGHLWSYGYTF
TRBD1,TRBJ2-7,TRBV12-3/TRBV12-4,few,TGTGCCAGCAGTCCCCTCCCGACAGGGAACGAGCAGTACTTC,CASSPLPTGNEQYF
TRBD1,TRBJ2-3,TRBV20-1,many,TGCAGTGCCCCGGGACAGCCCATGAATACGCAGTATTTT,CSAPGQPMNTQYF
TRBD1,TRBJ2-7,TRBV2,many,TGTGCCAGCAGCGAAACTTCGGGACAGGGGATCTCCTACGAGCAGTACTTC,CASSETSGQGISYEQYF
.,TRBJ2-7,TRBV12-3/TRBV12-4,many,TGTGCCAGCAGCCATACAGGGCTTACAACCTACGAGCAGTACTTC,CASSHTGLTTYEQYF
.,TRBJ1-1,TRBV6-2/TRBV6-3,.,TGTGCCAGCAGTTACTACCCGGGACGGACGAACACTGAAGCTTTCTTT,CASSYYPGRTNTEAFF
TRBD1,TRBJ2-6,TRBV20-1,many,TGCAGTGCCGGACAGGGGGCTTCAGGGGCCAACGTCCTGACTTTC,CSAGQGASGANVLTF
.,TRBJ1-2,TRBV7-9,many,TGTGCCAGCAGCGTAGAGCAGGGGCGCGCTGGGGGCTACACCTTC,CASSVEQGRAGGYTF
TRBD2,TRBJ2-5,TRBV11-2,once,TGTGCCAGCAACTCCCCTACCTATAGCGGGGGGAGAGAGACCCAGTACTTC,CASNSPTYSGGRETQYF
TRBD2,TRBJ2-7,TRBV12-3/TRBV12-4,many,TGTGCCAGCATCTATGCGGGGGGCTCCTCCTACGAGCAGTACTTC,CASIYAGGSSYEQYF
.,TRBJ1-2,TRBV20-1,many,TGCAGTGCTAGAGAGCGACCAGGTGCCAGCTATGGCTACACCTTC,CSARERPGASYGYTF
TRBD1,TRBJ2-7,TRBV18,.,TGTGCCAGCTCACCATGGTCTACAGGGGGCTTGGGCGAGCAGTACTTC,CASSPWSTGGLGEQYF
TRBD2,TRBJ2-1,TRBV10-3,few,TGTGCCATCAGTTGGCGGGGGGGTTACAATGAGCAGTTCTTC,CAISWRGGYNEQFF
.,TRBJ1-5,TRBV2,few,TGTGCCAGCAGTGAAGGAGGTCAGGGTATTCAGCCCCAGCATTTT,CASSEGGQGIQPQHF
TRBD1,TRBJ1-5,TRBV7-2,.,TGTGCCAGCAGCCTACAGGGGGGTGGACAGCCCCAGCATTTT,CASSLQGGGQPQHF
.,TRBJ2-1,TRBV4-1,few,TGCGCCAGCAGCCCGGCATTGACCCAAGAGACCCAGTTCTTC,CASSPALTQETQFF
.,TRBJ2-7,TRBV6-2/TRBV6-3,.,TGTGCCAGTGAACAGGGACACGAGCAGTACTTC,CASEQGHEQYF
TRBD1,TRBJ1-6,TRBV12-3/TRBV12-4,few,TGTGCCAGCAGTTCCCGACAGGGAAATAATTCGCCCCTCCACTTT,CASSSRQGNNSPLHF
.,TRBJ2-1,TRBV20-1,many,TGCAGTGCTAGATGGGGCGGGGCCTACAATGAGCAGTTCTTC,CSARWGGAYNEQFF
TRBD2,TRBJ2-5,TRBV19,.,TGCTCTTGCGCGGGGGGCTTCTTAGAGACCCAGTACTTC,CSCAGGFLETQYF
TRBD1,TRBJ1-2,TRBV5-1,many,TGCGCCAGCAGCTTCGTGGGACAGGGGGCAGACTATGGCTACACCTTC,CASSFVGQGADYGYTF
.,TRBJ2-3,TRBV5-6,few,TGTGCCAGCAGCTTGGTGGGGGCAAATTCCACAGATACGCAGTATTTT,CASSLVGANSTDTQYF
.,TRBJ2-7,TRBV18,many,TGTGCCAGCTCACCCCGGACAGCCCCCTCCTACGAGCAGTACTTC,CASSPRTAPSYEQYF
.,TRBJ1-4,TRBV5-1,few,TGCGCCAGCAGCTTGGCCGGGGGGGGAGATGAAAAACTGTTTTTT,CASSLAGGGDEKLFF
TRBD2,TRBJ2-5,TRBV20-1,.,TGCGGTGCTAGAGCTACTAGCGTCGCGGGGGAGACCCAGTACTTC,CGARATSVAGETQYF
TRBD1,TRBJ1-1,TRBV29-1,.,TGCAGCGGACGATCGACAGGGCCTGAAGCTTTCTTT,CSGRSTGPEAFF
TRBD1,TRBJ2-5,TRBV7-2,many,TGTGCCAGCAAATTAGACAGGGGGCAGGAGACCCAGTACTTC,CASKLDRGQETQYF
.,TRBJ1-2,TRBV30,.,TGTGCCTGGAGTGTAAGGGCAGGGCTGGGCTACACCTTC,CAWSVRAGLGYTF
.,TRBJ1-6,TRBV6-2/TRBV6-3,few,TGTGCCAGCAGTTACAACCCTTCACGGCCGCTGGATAATTCACCCCTCCACTTT,CASSYNPSRPLDNSPLHF
TRBD1,TRBJ2-6,TRBV30,.,TGTGCCCGGAGTGAGGACAGGGACCACTCTGGGGCCAACGTCCTGACTTTC,CARSEDRDHSGANVLTF
.,TRBJ1-2,TRBV7-9,few,TGTGCCAGCAGCCACCTAAGGGGGGTTGACTATGGCTACACCTTC,CASSHLRGVDYGYTF
TRBD2,TRBJ2-5,TRBV5-1,many,TGCGCCAGCAGCTCCCTGTCGTCGGGGGGTCAAGAGACCCAGTACTTC,CASSSLSSGGQETQYF